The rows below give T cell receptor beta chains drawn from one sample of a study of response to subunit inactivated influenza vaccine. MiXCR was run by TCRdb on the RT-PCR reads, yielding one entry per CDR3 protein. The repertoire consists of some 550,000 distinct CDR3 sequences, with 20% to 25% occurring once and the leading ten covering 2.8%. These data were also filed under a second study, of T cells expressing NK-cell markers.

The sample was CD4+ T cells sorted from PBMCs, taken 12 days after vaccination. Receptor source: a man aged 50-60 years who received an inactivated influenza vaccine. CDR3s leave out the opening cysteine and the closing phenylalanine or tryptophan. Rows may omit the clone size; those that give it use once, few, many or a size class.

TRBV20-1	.	SAREASGRTSYEQY
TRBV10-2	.	ASSRLAGSGTDTQY
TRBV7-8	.	ASSLTGTNYEQY
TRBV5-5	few	ASSFRPVKETQY
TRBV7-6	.	ASSLEAGTIDEQF
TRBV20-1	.	SARDPDGEAF
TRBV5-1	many	ASSRGQGDETQY
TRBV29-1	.	SARQGARSPLH
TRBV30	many	AWRRDRGLNEQF
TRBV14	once	ASSQVTGGLRDTQY
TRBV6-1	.	ASSGWARDEQF
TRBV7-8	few	ASSLAARNSNEKLF
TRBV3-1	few	ASMGGSNYGYT
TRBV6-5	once	ASSYSGGGSSYNEQF
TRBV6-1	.	ASSERQFQETQY
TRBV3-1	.	ASSLHGQGNEQY
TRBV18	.	ASSQTGGVRYNEQF
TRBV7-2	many	ASSLSGGAYEQY
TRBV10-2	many	ASSFSGSGDSPLH
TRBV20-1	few	SASRVNTEAF
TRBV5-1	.	ASSWGPGSGANVLT
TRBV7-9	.	ASSQREVETQY
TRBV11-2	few	ASSPRQSLGSSYNEQF
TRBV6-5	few	ASSLTGGEGEKLF
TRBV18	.	ASSPGQVATEAF
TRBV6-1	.	ASSGVRYQPQH
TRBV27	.	ASSLASPSGRTYNEQF
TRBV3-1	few	ASSQVAPRGRSGNEQF
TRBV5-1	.	ASSLVGTNTEAF
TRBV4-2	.	ASSPTGAAGANEQF
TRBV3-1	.	ASSQDGGQGLSAGYT
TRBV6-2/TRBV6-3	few	ASSYSAGGLSYNEQF
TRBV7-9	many	ASSLTGFTDTQY
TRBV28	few	ASSSAAGISGELF
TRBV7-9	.	ASRRDSEYNEQF
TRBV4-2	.	ASSLRDRDNQPQH
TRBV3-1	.	ASSGTQNTEAF
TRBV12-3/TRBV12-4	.	ASTQGVPPDIQY
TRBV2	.	ASSGAVYEQY
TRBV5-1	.	ASSDIPPHEQY
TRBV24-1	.	ATSAPGGKQY
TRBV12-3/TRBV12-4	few	ASSERDQGRLVEY
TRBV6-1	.	ASRARGGYSTEAF
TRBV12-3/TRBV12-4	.	ASSSNGAPYNEQF
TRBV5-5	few	ASSLAGNSHYEQY
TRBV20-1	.	SATRTGGSEQY
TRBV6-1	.	ASRTTGAGQPQH